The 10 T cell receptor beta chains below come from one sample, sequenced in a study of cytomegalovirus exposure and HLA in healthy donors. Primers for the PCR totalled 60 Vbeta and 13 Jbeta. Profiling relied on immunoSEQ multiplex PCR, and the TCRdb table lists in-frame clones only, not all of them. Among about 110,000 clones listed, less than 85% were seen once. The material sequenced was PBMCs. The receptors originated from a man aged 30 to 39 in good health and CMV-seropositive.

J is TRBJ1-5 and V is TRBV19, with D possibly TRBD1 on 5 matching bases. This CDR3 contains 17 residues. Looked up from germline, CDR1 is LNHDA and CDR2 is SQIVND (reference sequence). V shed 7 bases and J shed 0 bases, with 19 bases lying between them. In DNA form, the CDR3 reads TGTGCCAGTAAAGGCGGGGCAGCGCTTAGTAGCAATCAGCCCCAGCATTTT. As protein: CASKGGAALSSNQPQHF.

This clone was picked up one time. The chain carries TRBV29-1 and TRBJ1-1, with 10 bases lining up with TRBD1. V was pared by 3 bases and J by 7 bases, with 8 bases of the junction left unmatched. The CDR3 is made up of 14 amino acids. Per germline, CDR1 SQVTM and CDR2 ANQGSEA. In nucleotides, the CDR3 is TGCAGCGTTGATCTCGGACAGGGGGATATTGAAGCTTTCTTT. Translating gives CSVDLGQGDIEAFF.

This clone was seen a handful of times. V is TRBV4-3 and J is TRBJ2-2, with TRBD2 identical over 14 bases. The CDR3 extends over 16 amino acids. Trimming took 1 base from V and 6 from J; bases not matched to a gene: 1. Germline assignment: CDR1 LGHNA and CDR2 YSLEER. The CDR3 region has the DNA TGCGCCAGCAGCCAAGGGACTAGCGGGGGGTCCGGGGAGCTGTTTTTT. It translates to CASSQGTSGGSGELFF.

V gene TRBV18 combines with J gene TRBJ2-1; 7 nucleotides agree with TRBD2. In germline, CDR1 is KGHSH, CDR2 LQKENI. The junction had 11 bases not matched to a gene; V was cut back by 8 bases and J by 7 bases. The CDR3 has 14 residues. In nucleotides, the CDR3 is TGTGCCAGCGGACTAGAATCGGGTACAAATGAGCAGTTCTTC. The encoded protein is CASGLESGTNEQFF.

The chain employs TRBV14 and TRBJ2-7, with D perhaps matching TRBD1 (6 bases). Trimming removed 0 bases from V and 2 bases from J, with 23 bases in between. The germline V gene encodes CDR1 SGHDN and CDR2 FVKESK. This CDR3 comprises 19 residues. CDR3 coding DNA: TGTGCCAGCAGCCAAGATGTGGGGGCCCCGCTGTTCGGGGCCTACGAGCAGTACTTC. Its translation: CASSQDVGAPLFGAYEQYF.

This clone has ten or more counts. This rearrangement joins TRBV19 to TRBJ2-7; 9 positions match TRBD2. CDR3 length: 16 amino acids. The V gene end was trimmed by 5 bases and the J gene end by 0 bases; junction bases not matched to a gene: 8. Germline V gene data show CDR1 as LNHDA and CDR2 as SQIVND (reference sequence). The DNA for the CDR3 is TGTGCCAGTAGTCGGAGAGCGGGGGGCGACTCCTACGAGCAGTACTTC. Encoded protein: CASSRRAGGDSYEQYF.

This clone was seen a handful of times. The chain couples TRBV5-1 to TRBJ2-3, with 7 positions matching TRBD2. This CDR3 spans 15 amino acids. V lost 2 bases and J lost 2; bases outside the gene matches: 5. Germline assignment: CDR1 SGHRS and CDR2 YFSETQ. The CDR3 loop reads CASSLASGNTDTQYF. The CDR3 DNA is TGCGCCAGCAGCTTAGCTAGCGGAAACACAGATACGCAGTATTTT.

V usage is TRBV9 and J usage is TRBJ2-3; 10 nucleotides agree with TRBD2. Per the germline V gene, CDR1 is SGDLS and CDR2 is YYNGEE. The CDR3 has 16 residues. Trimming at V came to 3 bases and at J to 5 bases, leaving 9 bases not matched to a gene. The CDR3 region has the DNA TGTGCCAGCAGCGCAAGGGGACTAGCGCGAGGAGATACGCAGTATTTT. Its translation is CASSARGLARGDTQYF.

The CDR3 nucleotides read TGTGCCAGCAGTGAATTGGCTAGCGGGGGTCTGGGTTCGTCCTACAATGAGCAGTTCTTC. Its protein product is CASSELASGGLGSSYNEQFF. The chain has TRBV6-1 and TRBJ2-1; 10 positions match TRBD2. This CDR3 comprises 20 residues. The trim removed 2 bases at V and 1 base at J, leaving 14 bases unmatched. Per germline, CDR1 MNHNS and CDR2 SASEGT.

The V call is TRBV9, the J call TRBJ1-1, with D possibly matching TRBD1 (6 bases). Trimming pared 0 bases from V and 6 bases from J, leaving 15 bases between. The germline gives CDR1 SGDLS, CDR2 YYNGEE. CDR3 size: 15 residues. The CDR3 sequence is CASSVGGDNIAEAFF. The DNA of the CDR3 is TGTGCCAGCAGCGTAGGTGGGGACAATATCGCTGAAGCTTTCTTT.